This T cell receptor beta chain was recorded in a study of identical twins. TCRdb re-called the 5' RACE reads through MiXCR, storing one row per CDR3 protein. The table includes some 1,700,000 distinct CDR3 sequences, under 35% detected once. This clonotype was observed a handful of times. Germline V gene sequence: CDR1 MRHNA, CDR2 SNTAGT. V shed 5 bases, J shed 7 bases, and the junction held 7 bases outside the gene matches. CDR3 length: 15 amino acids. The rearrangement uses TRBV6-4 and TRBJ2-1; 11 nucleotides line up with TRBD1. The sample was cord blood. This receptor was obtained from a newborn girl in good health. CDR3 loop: CASSWTGGLLNEQFF. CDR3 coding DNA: TGTGCCAGCAGTTGGACAGGGGGCCTTCTTAATGAGCAGTTCTTC.